The rows below give T cell receptor beta chains drawn from one sample of a study of OX40 agonist ivuxolimab in advanced cancers. Produced via immunoSEQ multiplex PCR; TCRdb's table is partial and in-frame only. The table shows fewer than 95,000 clones, with 75% to 85% occurring only once. The sequences come from CD4+ or CD8+ T cells sorted from blood, collected in a trial of the OX40 agonist ivuxolimab. The source is an adult with an advanced solid tumor such as melanoma, head and neck, liver or kidney cancer. Each CDR3 is given with its conserved first and last residue. Each record gives: V gene, CDR3 length, D gene, clone size, J gene, CDR3 protein, CDR3 DNA. The D gene is left open where the match is weak. Not all rows give a size; the values are once, few, many and, for expanded clones, a class.

V gene: TRBV18
CDR3 length: 14
D gene: -
clone size: -
J gene: TRBJ2-3
CDR3 protein: CASSRASGADTQYF
CDR3 DNA: TGTGCCAGCTCACGAGCCTCGGGCGCAGATACGCAGTATTTT

V gene: TRBV6-5
CDR3 length: 14
D gene: TRBD1
clone size: -
J gene: TRBJ1-5
CDR3 protein: CASKQTGLSQPQHF
CDR3 DNA: TGTGCCAGCAAACAGACAGGGTTGAGTCAGCCCCAGCATTTT

V gene: TRBV29-1
CDR3 length: 13
D gene: -
clone size: -
J gene: TRBJ1-2
CDR3 protein: CSVSAPTNYGYTF
CDR3 DNA: TGCAGCGTCAGCGCACCGACTAACTATGGCTACACCTTC

V gene: TRBV19
CDR3 length: 13
D gene: -
clone size: few
J gene: TRBJ1-4
CDR3 protein: CAVEGGLEEKLFF
CDR3 DNA: TGTGCCGTGGAAGGGGGGCTGGAGGAAAAACTGTTTTTT

V gene: TRBV5-4
CDR3 length: 12
D gene: -
clone size: -
J gene: TRBJ2-5
CDR3 protein: CASSWDQETQYF
CDR3 DNA: TGTGCCAGCAGTTGGGACCAAGAGACCCAGTACTTC

V gene: TRBV29-1
CDR3 length: 13
D gene: -
clone size: -
J gene: TRBJ2-4
CDR3 protein: CSVDGVAKNIQYF
CDR3 DNA: TGCAGCGTTGACGGGGTAGCCAAAAACATTCAGTACTTC

V gene: TRBV7-9
CDR3 length: 16
D gene: -
clone size: -
J gene: TRBJ2-1
CDR3 protein: CASSKGGRELYNEQFF
CDR3 DNA: TGTGCCAGCAGCAAGGGGGGCCGGGAACTTTACAATGAGCAGTTCTTC

V gene: TRBV14
CDR3 length: 14
D gene: -
clone size: -
J gene: TRBJ1-3
CDR3 protein: CASTPNHSGNTIYF
CDR3 DNA: TGTGCCAGCACCCCCAACCACTCTGGAAACACCATATATTTT

V gene: TRBV7-8
CDR3 length: 14
D gene: -
clone size: -
J gene: TRBJ2-5
CDR3 protein: CASSLGETGETQYF
CDR3 DNA: TGTGCCAGCAGCTTGGGCGAAACGGGGGAGACCCAGTACTTC

V gene: TRBV4-2
CDR3 length: 15
D gene: -
clone size: -
J gene: TRBJ2-5
CDR3 protein: CASSQDPGNQETQYF
CDR3 DNA: TGTGCCAGCAGCCAAGACCCCGGAAATCAAGAGACCCAGTACTTC

V gene: TRBV7-2
CDR3 length: 15
D gene: -
clone size: -
J gene: TRBJ1-3
CDR3 protein: CASSLVGESGNTIYF
CDR3 DNA: TGTGCCAGCAGCTTAGTTGGGGAATCTGGAAACACCATATATTTT

V gene: TRBV19
CDR3 length: 16
D gene: -
clone size: few
J gene: TRBJ1-5
CDR3 protein: CASSIRLHNSNQPQHF
CDR3 DNA: TGTGCCAGTAGTATAAGGCTTCATAATAGCAATCAGCCCCAGCATTTT

V gene: TRBV11-2
CDR3 length: 15
D gene: -
clone size: -
J gene: TRBJ2-6
CDR3 protein: CASSSQRSGANVLTF
CDR3 DNA: TGTGCCAGCAGCTCCCAACGTTCCGGGGCCAACGTCCTGACTTTC

V gene: TRBV10-3
CDR3 length: 15
D gene: -
clone size: -
J gene: TRBJ1-1
CDR3 protein: CAISGAGNMNTEAFF
CDR3 DNA: TGTGCCATCAGTGGGGCAGGTAACATGAACACTGAAGCTTTCTTT

V gene: TRBV10-1
CDR3 length: 16
D gene: -
clone size: -
J gene: TRBJ2-5
CDR3 protein: CASTGFDGTLQETQYF
CDR3 DNA: TGCGCCAGCACCGGTTTCGACGGGACTCTACAAGAGACCCAGTACTTC

V gene: TRBV13
CDR3 length: 13
D gene: TRBD2
clone size: -
J gene: TRBJ2-3
CDR3 protein: CASQRGNTDTQYF
CDR3 DNA: TGTGCCAGTCAGCGGGGGAACACAGATACGCAGTATTTT

V gene: TRBV30
CDR3 length: 14
D gene: -
clone size: -
J gene: TRBJ1-5
CDR3 protein: CAWSVGNLFQPQHF
CDR3 DNA: TGTGCCTGGAGTGTTGGTAATCTGTTCCAGCCCCAGCATTTT

V gene: TRBV5-4
CDR3 length: 14
D gene: -
clone size: -
J gene: TRBJ1-4
CDR3 protein: CASSPEPRNEKLFF
CDR3 DNA: TGTGCCAGCAGCCCCGAACCCCGAAATGAAAAACTGTTTTTT

V gene: TRBV6-5
CDR3 length: 14
D gene: -
clone size: once
J gene: TRBJ1-2
CDR3 protein: CASSYTQQGRGYTF
CDR3 DNA: TGTGCCAGCAGTTACACTCAGCAGGGCCGGGGCTACACCTTC

V gene: TRBV30
CDR3 length: 13
D gene: -
clone size: few
J gene: TRBJ1-4
CDR3 protein: CAWNRGANEKLFF
CDR3 DNA: TGTGCCTGGAACCGGGGGGCTAATGAAAAACTGTTTTTT

V gene: TRBV2
CDR3 length: 16
D gene: -
clone size: -
J gene: TRBJ2-7
CDR3 protein: CASSERWGRGAYEQYF
CDR3 DNA: TGTGCCAGCAGTGAAAGGTGGGGCAGGGGGGCCTACGAGCAGTACTTC

V gene: TRBV5-6
CDR3 length: 15
D gene: TRBD2
clone size: -
J gene: TRBJ2-7
CDR3 protein: CASSLRASGGYEQYF
CDR3 DNA: TGTGCCAGCAGCTTAAGGGCCTCGGGGGGATACGAGCAGTACTTC

V gene: TRBV6-5
CDR3 length: 14
D gene: -
clone size: -
J gene: TRBJ1-5
CDR3 protein: CASSYQMGDQPQHF
CDR3 DNA: TGTGCCAGCAGCTATCAGATGGGTGATCAGCCCCAGCATTTT

V gene: TRBV2
CDR3 length: 15
D gene: -
clone size: -
J gene: TRBJ2-1
CDR3 protein: CASSAPRGTGGEQFF
CDR3 DNA: TGTGCCAGCAGCGCTCCGAGGGGGACGGGCGGTGAGCAGTTCTTC

V gene: TRBV29-1
CDR3 length: 12
D gene: -
clone size: -
J gene: TRBJ2-5
CDR3 protein: CSVARRGETQYF
CDR3 DNA: TGCAGCGTCGCCCGCCGAGGAGAGACCCAGTACTTC

V gene: TRBV7-9
CDR3 length: 15
D gene: -
clone size: -
J gene: TRBJ2-1
CDR3 protein: CASSLWGNSYNEQFF
CDR3 DNA: TGTGCCAGCAGCTTATGGGGGAACTCCTACAATGAGCAGTTCTTC

V gene: TRBV18
CDR3 length: 14
D gene: -
clone size: -
J gene: TRBJ2-4
CDR3 protein: CASSPLPGPDIQYF
CDR3 DNA: TGTGCCAGCTCACCACTCCCCGGGCCCGACATTCAGTACTTC

V gene: TRBV5-1
CDR3 length: 17
D gene: -
clone size: -
J gene: TRBJ1-4
CDR3 protein: CASSLRVSAGTNEKLFF
CDR3 DNA: TGCGCCAGCAGCTTGCGGGTGTCGGCAGGCACTAATGAAAAACTGTTTTTT

V gene: TRBV5-4
CDR3 length: 16
D gene: -
clone size: -
J gene: TRBJ2-6
CDR3 protein: CASSLARGSGANVLTF
CDR3 DNA: TGTGCCAGCAGCTTGGCCCGGGGGTCCGGGGCCAACGTCCTGACTTTC